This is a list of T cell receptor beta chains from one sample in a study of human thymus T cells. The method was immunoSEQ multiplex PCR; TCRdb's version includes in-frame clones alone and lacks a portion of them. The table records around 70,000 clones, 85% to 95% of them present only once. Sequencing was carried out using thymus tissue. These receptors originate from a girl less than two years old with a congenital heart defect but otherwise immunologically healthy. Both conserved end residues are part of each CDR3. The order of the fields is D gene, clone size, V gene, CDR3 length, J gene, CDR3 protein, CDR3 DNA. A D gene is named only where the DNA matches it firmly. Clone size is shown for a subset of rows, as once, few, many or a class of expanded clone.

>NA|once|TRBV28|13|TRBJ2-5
CASSLGGIGTQYF
TGTGCCAGCAGTTTAGGGGGTATCGGGACCCAGTACTTC
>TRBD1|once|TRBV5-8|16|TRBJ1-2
CASSFSKGQGRNGYTF
TGTGCCAGCAGCTTCTCTAAGGGACAGGGAAGGAATGGCTACACCTTC
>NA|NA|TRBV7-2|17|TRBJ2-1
CASSLLGVATMYNEQFF
TGTGCCAGCAGCCTGCTGGGGGTCGCCACGATGTACAATGAGCAGTTCTTC
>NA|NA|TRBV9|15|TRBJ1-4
CASSAGPGANEKLFF
TGTGCCAGCAGCGCCGGACCAGGGGCTAATGAAAAACTGTTTTTT
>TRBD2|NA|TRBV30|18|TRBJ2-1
CAWSPLAGGPQAYNEQFF
TGTGCCTGGAGTCCACTAGCGGGAGGGCCCCAAGCCTACAATGAGCAGTTCTTC
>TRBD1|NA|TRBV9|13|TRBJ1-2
CASSGQGYYGYTF
TGTGCCAGCAGCGGACAGGGATACTATGGCTACACCTTC
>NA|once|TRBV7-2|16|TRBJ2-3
CASSPGQQTNTDTQYF
TGTGCCAGCAGCCCCGGGCAGCAAACAAACACAGATACGCAGTATTTT
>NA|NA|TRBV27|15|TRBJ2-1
CASSLFGSSYNEQFF
TGTGCCAGCAGTTTATTCGGGAGCTCCTACAATGAGCAGTTCTTC
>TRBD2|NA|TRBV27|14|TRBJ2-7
CASSLRAGTSAQYF
TGTGCCAGCAGTTTAAGGGCCGGGACTAGCGCCCAGTACTTC
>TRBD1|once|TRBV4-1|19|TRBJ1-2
CASSQFQRRQGAPNYGYTF
TGCGCCAGCAGCCAATTTCAGCGCAGACAGGGGGCCCCTAACTATGGCTACACCTTC
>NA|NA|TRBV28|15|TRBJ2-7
CASSFGGALGREQYF
TGTGCCAGCAGTTTCGGAGGGGCTCTGGGCCGTGAGCAGTACTTC
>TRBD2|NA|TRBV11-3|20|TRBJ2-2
CASSLDPISLAGAGTGELFF
TGTGCCAGCAGCTTAGATCCGATCTCTCTAGCGGGAGCGGGTACCGGGGAGCTGTTTTTT
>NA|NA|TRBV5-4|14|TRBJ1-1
CASSLDQGVTEAFF
TGTGCCAGCAGCTTGGATCAGGGCGTCACTGAAGCTTTCTTT
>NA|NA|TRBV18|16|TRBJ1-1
CASSPPTGARGTEAFF
TGTGCCAGCTCACCACCGACGGGGGCCCGGGGCACTGAAGCTTTCTTT
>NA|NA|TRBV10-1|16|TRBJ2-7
CASTLPEDLTSYEQYF
TGCGCCAGCACCCTCCCGGAGGACTTGACTTCCTACGAGCAGTACTTC
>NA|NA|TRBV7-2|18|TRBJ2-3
CASSLWDFSQSSTDTQYF
TGTGCCAGCAGCCTGTGGGACTTCAGTCAGTCTAGCACAGATACGCAGTATTTT
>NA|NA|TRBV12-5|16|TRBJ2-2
CASGLTGTTNTGELFF
TGTGCTAGTGGTTTGACAGGGACCACGAACACCGGGGAGCTGTTTTTT
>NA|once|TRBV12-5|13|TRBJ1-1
CASDHTGGRKAFF
TGTGCTAGTGACCACACCGGGGGTCGAAAGGCTTTCTTT
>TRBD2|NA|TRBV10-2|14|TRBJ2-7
CASRVAGASREQYF
TGCGCCAGCAGGGTAGCGGGAGCCTCAAGGGAGCAGTACTTC
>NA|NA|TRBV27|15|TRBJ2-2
CASSPRWPGVGELFF
TGTGCCAGCAGTCCCCGGTGGCCAGGGGTCGGGGAGCTGTTTTTT
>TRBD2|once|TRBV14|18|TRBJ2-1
CASSLGLAGARSYNEQFF
TGTGCCAGCAGCCTCGGACTAGCGGGAGCCCGCTCCTACAATGAGCAGTTCTTC
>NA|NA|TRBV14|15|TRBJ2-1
CASSQEVVCHNEQFF
TGTGCCAGCAGCCAAGAGGTAGTCTGCCACAATGAGCAGTTCTTC
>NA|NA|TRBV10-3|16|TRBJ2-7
CAISESLGVGWNEQYF
TGTGCCATCAGTGAGAGTCTTGGGGTCGGTTGGAACGAGCAGTACTTC
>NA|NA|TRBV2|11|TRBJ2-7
CASSEGNEQYF
TGTGCCAGCAGTGAAGGAAACGAGCAGTACTTC